These T cell receptor beta chains were read from a single sample in a study of T cells expressing NK-cell markers. Reanalyzing the 5' RACE reads, TCRdb keeps one entry per CDR3 protein, without DNA. The ten top clones account for around 4%, within a sample of 250,000 to 300,000 distinct CDR3 sequences. The sequencing sample was made of blood T cells: a sorted CD56 or NKG2C T cell subset, CD4+ or CD8+ T cells, or bulk PBMC T cells (not recorded which). These receptors were obtained from a woman aged 18 to 75 in good health. The CDR3 runs from the conserved cysteine through the conserved F or W.

CDR3aa: CASLRVGQKLFF
j_gene: TRBJ1-4
v_gene: TRBV6-6

CDR3aa: CSARPRGAPYNEQFF
j_gene: TRBJ2-1
v_gene: TRBV20-1

CDR3aa: CASSQVLGGGEQFF
j_gene: TRBJ2-1
v_gene: TRBV14

CDR3aa: CASMGQQNSPLHF
j_gene: TRBJ1-6
v_gene: TRBV28

CDR3aa: CASRRTLSTEAFF
j_gene: TRBJ1-1
v_gene: TRBV12-3/TRBV12-4

CDR3aa: CASSRVDTGELFF
j_gene: TRBJ2-2
v_gene: TRBV5-6

CDR3aa: CASSPDPGSRRFF
j_gene: TRBJ2-1
v_gene: TRBV14

CDR3aa: CASSYPRQVAGNSPLHF
j_gene: TRBJ1-6
v_gene: TRBV6-2/TRBV6-3

CDR3aa: CSAIGGGYQETQYF
j_gene: TRBJ2-5
v_gene: TRBV20-1

CDR3aa: CASSQDNGRRNGYTF
j_gene: TRBJ1-2
v_gene: TRBV3-1